This T cell receptor (beta chain) was captured by sequencing in a study of T cell responses to AZD1222 COVID-19 vaccine. The ends were cut back, 5 bases at V and 3 bases at J, with 17 bases in the middle. CDR3 length equals 15 residues. The germline V gene has CDR1 SGHTA and CDR2 FQGNSA. Sequencing was performed with immunoSEQ multiplex PCR; in TCRdb, only in-frame clones are kept and a portion is missing. The repertoire holds roughly 100,000 clones, with 93% as singletons. Sequences were derived from peripheral blood, sampled on day 0 of AZD1222 vaccination. The chain employs TRBV7-2 and TRBJ2-7, with D maybe TRBD2 (5 bases). This receptor was taken from an adult in good health. The CDR3 loop is CASSISRGWGYEQYF. In DNA, the CDR3 is TGTGCCAGCAGCATTAGTCGGGGATGGGGCTACGAGCAGTACTTC. Filled out from reference TRBV7-2 and TRBJ2-7, the complete variable domain reads GAGVSQSPSNKVTEKGKDVELRCDPISGHTALYWYRQSLGQGLEFLIYFQGNSAPDKSGLPSDRFSAERTGGSVSTLTIQRTQQEDSAVYLCASSISRGWGYEQYFGPGTRLTVT.